The sequence of this TCR beta chain was determined in a study of T cell responses to AZD1222 COVID-19 vaccine. Study results and limitations: White British ancestry dominated among donors, who included more females, and clonal diversity was possibly underestimated. Just five to seven people given AZD1222 tested seropositive at baseline. Vaccine-associated CD4 TCRs spanned spike, dominant at 160-218 and 743-854. Two AZD1222 administrations were followed by greater Spike-specific TCR breadth and depth.

CDR3 size: 13 residues. Trimming removed 4 bases at V and 12 bases at J, with 13 bases between. Germline CDR1 LNHDA, CDR2 SQIVND (reference sequence). The sample holds one count of this clone. Its antigen is currently unknown. Profiled with immunoSEQ multiplex PCR; TCRdb holds only in-frame clones, not every one. Of 150,000 to 200,000 clones in the sample, about 92% were seen once. The rearrangement links TRBV19 to TRBJ1-6; D is undetermined. This TCR came from an adult in good health. The sequencing used peripheral blood, collected on day 0 of AZD1222 vaccination. The CDR3 here is CASSTPTGVPLHF. CDR3 DNA: TGTGCCAGTAGTACCCCGACCGGGGTACCCCTCCACTTT. The variable domain in full, with the rest retrieved from reference TRBV19 and TRBJ1-6, is DGGITQSPKYLFRKEGQNVTLSCEQNLNHDAMYWYRQDPGQGLRLIYYSQIVNDFQKGDIAEGYSVSREKKESFPLTVTSAQKNPTAFYLCASSTPTGVPLHFGNGTRLTVT.